These T cell receptor beta chains were read from a single sample in a study of cytomegalovirus exposure and HLA in healthy donors. The protocol was immunoSEQ multiplex PCR, while the TCRdb copy is restricted to in-frame clones and leaves out a portion. The sample includes 220,000 or so clones, roughly 75% of them seen just once. Sequencing input: PBMCs. The receptors derive from a woman in her twenties or thirties in good health and CMV-seronegative. CDR3s include the opening cysteine and the closing phenylalanine or tryptophan. Each record gives: V gene, J gene, clone size, D gene, CDR3 DNA, CDR3 protein. A D gene is named only where the DNA matches it firmly. Clone size is shown for a subset of rows, as once, few, many or a class of expanded clone.

v_gene: TRBV6-1; j_gene: TRBJ1-4; abundance: .; d_gene: TRBD1; CDR3nt: TGTGCCAGCAGTGAATACAGGGGAGGTGAAAAACTGTTTTTT; CDR3aa: CASSEYRGGEKLFF
v_gene: TRBV10-3; j_gene: TRBJ2-2; abundance: few; d_gene: TRBD1; CDR3nt: TGTGCCATCAGTGGTGACAGGGACACCGGGGAGCTGTTTTTT; CDR3aa: CAISGDRDTGELFF
v_gene: TRBV5-1; j_gene: TRBJ2-7; abundance: .; d_gene: .; CDR3nt: TGCGCCAGCAGCTTTACGGGGGTAACTCTCTACGAGCAGTACTTC; CDR3aa: CASSFTGVTLYEQYF
v_gene: TRBV9; j_gene: TRBJ2-7; abundance: .; d_gene: TRBD2; CDR3nt: TGTGCCAGCAGCGCCACTAGCGTAACCTACGAGCAGTACTTC; CDR3aa: CASSATSVTYEQYF
v_gene: TRBV2; j_gene: TRBJ1-2; abundance: .; d_gene: TRBD1; CDR3nt: TGTGCCAGCAGTCAGACAGGGGGCATCTATGGCTACACCTTC; CDR3aa: CASSQTGGIYGYTF
v_gene: TRBV7-2; j_gene: TRBJ1-1; abundance: .; d_gene: .; CDR3nt: TGTGCCAGCAGCTTAGTTTTAGGACAGAAGTTTGAAGCTTTCTTT; CDR3aa: CASSLVLGQKFEAFF
v_gene: TRBV9; j_gene: TRBJ1-1; abundance: .; d_gene: .; CDR3nt: TGTGCCAGCAACCCGGGGGGGAACACTGAAGCTTTCTTT; CDR3aa: CASNPGGNTEAFF
v_gene: TRBV7-9; j_gene: TRBJ2-3; abundance: .; d_gene: .; CDR3nt: TGTGCCAGCAGCCTATCAGGGTGGACAGATACGCAGTATTTT; CDR3aa: CASSLSGWTDTQYF
v_gene: TRBV5-6; j_gene: TRBJ2-3; abundance: .; d_gene: .; CDR3nt: TGTGCCAGCAGCCCCCTCGGGGGCGGGGGAACCACAGATACGCAGTATTTT; CDR3aa: CASSPLGGGGTTDTQYF
v_gene: TRBV6-4; j_gene: TRBJ2-5; abundance: .; d_gene: TRBD2; CDR3nt: TGTGCCGGAGGGACTAGCGGTAACCAAGAGACCCAGTACTTC; CDR3aa: CAGGTSGNQETQYF
v_gene: TRBV2; j_gene: TRBJ2-1; abundance: .; d_gene: TRBD1; CDR3nt: TGTGCCAGCAGTGAAATTGGACAGGGGGCCGGTGAGCAGTTCTTC; CDR3aa: CASSEIGQGAGEQFF
v_gene: TRBV7-2; j_gene: TRBJ2-5; abundance: .; d_gene: TRBD2; CDR3nt: TGTGCCAGCAATGGACTAGCGGGAGGGAGAGAGACCCAGTACTTC; CDR3aa: CASNGLAGGRETQYF
v_gene: TRBV29-1; j_gene: TRBJ2-3; abundance: .; d_gene: TRBD2; CDR3nt: TGCAGCGTTGTACTAGCGGTAGTCACAGATACGCAGTATTTT; CDR3aa: CSVVLAVVTDTQYF
v_gene: TRBV27; j_gene: TRBJ2-7; abundance: .; d_gene: TRBD1; CDR3nt: TGTGCCAGCAGTCCAGTAAGGGGACAGGGCTTAAACGAGCAGTACTTC; CDR3aa: CASSPVRGQGLNEQYF
v_gene: TRBV6-6; j_gene: TRBJ1-2; abundance: .; d_gene: .; CDR3nt: TGTGCCAGCAGTTACTCGAGAGAAGGCTACACCTTC; CDR3aa: CASSYSREGYTF
v_gene: TRBV2; j_gene: TRBJ2-5; abundance: .; d_gene: TRBD1; CDR3nt: TGTGCCAGCAGTGGGCGACAGGGTACGGAGACCCAGTACTTC; CDR3aa: CASSGRQGTETQYF
v_gene: TRBV30; j_gene: TRBJ1-5; abundance: .; d_gene: .; CDR3nt: TGTGCCTGGAGTCCCTCGGGGGGCCAGCCCCAGCATTTT; CDR3aa: CAWSPSGGQPQHF
v_gene: TRBV18; j_gene: TRBJ2-5; abundance: .; d_gene: .; CDR3nt: TGTGCCAGCTCACCGAGGACAGGGAGGGAGGTAGAGACCCAGTACTTC; CDR3aa: CASSPRTGREVETQYF
v_gene: TRBV7-6; j_gene: TRBJ2-7; abundance: .; d_gene: .; CDR3nt: TGTGCCAGCAGCTTAGGGCCCGGGAGTTCCGACGAGCAGTACTTC; CDR3aa: CASSLGPGSSDEQYF
v_gene: TRBV4-1; j_gene: TRBJ2-1; abundance: .; d_gene: .; CDR3nt: TGCGCCAGCAGCACACGGGACTTCAACAATGAGCAGTTCTTC; CDR3aa: CASSTRDFNNEQFF
v_gene: TRBV9; j_gene: TRBJ1-3; abundance: .; d_gene: TRBD1; CDR3nt: TGTGCCAGCAGCGTAGCGGGACAGGGAAACACCATATATTTT; CDR3aa: CASSVAGQGNTIYF
v_gene: TRBV30; j_gene: TRBJ2-7; abundance: .; d_gene: .; CDR3nt: TGTGCCTGGAGTGTACTGGGGCCAGCCCGTTACGAGCAGTACTTC; CDR3aa: CAWSVLGPARYEQYF
v_gene: TRBV6-4; j_gene: TRBJ2-3; abundance: .; d_gene: .; CDR3nt: TGTGCCAGCAGTGACTCTTTAGGGGGTACGCAGTATTTT; CDR3aa: CASSDSLGGTQYF
v_gene: TRBV11-2; j_gene: TRBJ1-1; abundance: once; d_gene: .; CDR3nt: TGTGCCAGCAGCTCAGGGGTAACTGAAGCTTTCTTT; CDR3aa: CASSSGVTEAFF
v_gene: TRBV11-2; j_gene: TRBJ1-1; abundance: .; d_gene: .; CDR3nt: TGTGCCAGCAGCTTTTCGACAGGGAACACTGAAGCTTTCTTT; CDR3aa: CASSFSTGNTEAFF
v_gene: TRBV30; j_gene: TRBJ1-2; abundance: .; d_gene: TRBD1; CDR3nt: TGTGCCTGGAGCCGACAGGGAATTAACTATGGCTACACCTTC; CDR3aa: CAWSRQGINYGYTF
v_gene: TRBV4-1; j_gene: TRBJ1-1; abundance: .; d_gene: .; CDR3nt: TGCGCCAGCAGCCAACAGGGGACTGAAGCTTTCTTT; CDR3aa: CASSQQGTEAFF
v_gene: TRBV10-1; j_gene: TRBJ2-1; abundance: few; d_gene: TRBD1; CDR3nt: TGCGCCCGAAGGACAGGACAGTTCTTC; CDR3aa: CARRTGQFF
v_gene: TRBV4-2; j_gene: TRBJ2-2; abundance: .; d_gene: TRBD2; CDR3nt: TGTGCCAGCAGCCAAGACCTCGGGGGGGACACCGGGGAGCTGTTTTTT; CDR3aa: CASSQDLGGDTGELFF
v_gene: TRBV13; j_gene: TRBJ1-2; abundance: few; d_gene: TRBD1; CDR3nt: TGTGCCAGCAGCTTAATAGCCGGGACAGGGGGTGGCTACACCTTC; CDR3aa: CASSLIAGTGGGYTF
v_gene: TRBV5-4; j_gene: TRBJ2-5; abundance: .; d_gene: .; CDR3nt: TGTGCCAGCAGCTTGGTCCGGGGAGCATACCAAGAGACCCAGTACTTC; CDR3aa: CASSLVRGAYQETQYF
v_gene: TRBV7-9; j_gene: TRBJ2-2; abundance: .; d_gene: TRBD1; CDR3nt: TGTGCCAGCAGCCATGAACGAGGGGGCGCTGAATTAAACACCGGGGAGCTGTTTTTT; CDR3aa: CASSHERGGAELNTGELFF
v_gene: TRBV6-1; j_gene: TRBJ2-6; abundance: .; d_gene: .; CDR3nt: TGTGCCAGCAGCGCGGAGGCCTCTGGGGCCAACGTCCTGACTTTC; CDR3aa: CASSAEASGANVLTF
v_gene: TRBV5-4; j_gene: TRBJ2-1; abundance: .; d_gene: .; CDR3nt: TGTGCCAGCAGCTATAGACTATTCGGACTCTCAGAAGGTAACAATGAGCAGTTCTTC; CDR3aa: CASSYRLFGLSEGNNEQFF
v_gene: TRBV5-6; j_gene: TRBJ2-1; abundance: .; d_gene: .; CDR3nt: TGTGCCACCAGCTTGGACGGGTATTTTATGAGCTCCTACAATGAGCAGTTCTTC; CDR3aa: CATSLDGYFMSSYNEQFF
v_gene: TRBV6-1; j_gene: TRBJ1-2; abundance: .; d_gene: .; CDR3nt: TGTGCCAGCAGTGAAGCTTCGGGGGGCGGCTATGGCTACACCTTC; CDR3aa: CASSEASGGGYGYTF
v_gene: TRBV7-9; j_gene: TRBJ1-1; abundance: .; d_gene: TRBD1; CDR3nt: TGTGCCAGCAGCTTGTGGACAGGGGCTGGCACTGAAGCTTTCTTT; CDR3aa: CASSLWTGAGTEAFF
v_gene: TRBV4-1; j_gene: TRBJ1-3; abundance: .; d_gene: TRBD1; CDR3nt: TGCGCCAGCAGCCTCAATATACGTGGACAGGCACCTGGAAACACCATATATTTT; CDR3aa: CASSLNIRGQAPGNTIYF
v_gene: TRBV6-6; j_gene: TRBJ2-7; abundance: .; d_gene: TRBD2; CDR3nt: TGTGCCAGCAGCAGCCTCGGGGGGACCTACGAGCAGTACTTC; CDR3aa: CASSSLGGTYEQYF
v_gene: TRBV5-1; j_gene: TRBJ1-1; abundance: .; d_gene: TRBD1; CDR3nt: TGCGCCAGCAGCTTCTCGGCAGGGGGCGAAACTGAAGCTTTCTTT; CDR3aa: CASSFSAGGETEAFF
v_gene: TRBV6-5; j_gene: TRBJ1-2; abundance: .; d_gene: TRBD1; CDR3nt: TGTGCCAGCAGTTACTATGGGACAGGGGAAGGCTACACCTTC; CDR3aa: CASSYYGTGEGYTF
v_gene: TRBV30; j_gene: TRBJ2-5; abundance: once; d_gene: .; CDR3nt: TGTGCCTGGAGTGTCCTAGAAGAGACCCAGTACTTC; CDR3aa: CAWSVLEETQYF
v_gene: TRBV9; j_gene: TRBJ2-3; abundance: .; d_gene: TRBD2; CDR3nt: TGTGCCAGCAGCGCCGGCCCCAGCGGGAACACAGATACGCAGTATTTT; CDR3aa: CASSAGPSGNTDTQYF
v_gene: TRBV30; j_gene: TRBJ1-3; abundance: .; d_gene: .; CDR3nt: TGTGCCTGGAGTGTACAGGGCTCTGGAAACACCATATATTTT; CDR3aa: CAWSVQGSGNTIYF
v_gene: TRBV11-3; j_gene: TRBJ2-2; abundance: .; d_gene: .; CDR3nt: TGTGCCAGCACCACCCCGACAGTGAACACCGGGGAGCTGTTTTTT; CDR3aa: CASTTPTVNTGELFF
v_gene: TRBV6-1; j_gene: TRBJ2-7; abundance: .; d_gene: TRBD2; CDR3nt: TGTGCCAGCAGAAGGACTAGCGGTTCCTACGAGCAGTACTTC; CDR3aa: CASRRTSGSYEQYF
v_gene: TRBV15; j_gene: TRBJ2-2; abundance: few; d_gene: TRBD2; CDR3nt: TGTGCCACCAGCAGAGTGATGACTAGCGGGGGGATTAGGGGGGAGCTGTTTTTT; CDR3aa: CATSRVMTSGGIRGELFF
v_gene: TRBV15; j_gene: TRBJ2-4; abundance: once; d_gene: .; CDR3nt: TGTGCCACCAGCAGACCCGGAGGGACAGAGAAAAACATTCAGTACTTC; CDR3aa: CATSRPGGTEKNIQYF
v_gene: TRBV27; j_gene: TRBJ2-1; abundance: .; d_gene: TRBD2; CDR3nt: TGTGCCAGCAGTTTGGCCCGGGGGGGATACTACAATGAGCAGTTCTTC; CDR3aa: CASSLARGGYYNEQFF
v_gene: TRBV11-2; j_gene: TRBJ2-5; abundance: .; d_gene: .; CDR3nt: TGTGCCAGCAGCTTTACGATACAGCAAGAGACCCAGTACTTC; CDR3aa: CASSFTIQQETQYF
v_gene: TRBV30; j_gene: TRBJ2-3; abundance: .; d_gene: .; CDR3nt: TGTGCCTGGAGCGAGGGAGCGGGTACAGATACGCAGTATTTT; CDR3aa: CAWSEGAGTDTQYF